The clone carrying this T cell receptor (beta chain) was observed a single time. Investigators divided CD4+ cells into CD45RA+ naive and CD45RA-negative memory subsets. The data were obtained in a study of shared clonotypes between healthy human individuals. For the study at large: Each donor's CD4 naive and CD4 memory cells filled three plates apiece, CD8 naive two, and CD8 memory one.

The CDR3 spans 15 residues. CDR1 and CDR2 (germline): SGHTA, FQGNSA. V lost 0 bases to trimming and J lost 3 bases, with 9 bases between them. Across several immunoSEQ plates, the genomic DNA of each subset was split evenly. In the source study's methods: Filtering differed since immunoSEQ provided only junctions, with no quality scores. Data came from immunoSEQ multiplex PCR; TCRdb stores just in-frame clones and leaves some out. The V and J calls and clone size were taken over from that table, and D and trimming were inferred from the DNA. The top ten hold 0.13% to 0.15% of the sample, which has millions of clones, roughly 92% seen once.

This chain connects TRBV7-2 to TRBJ2-1, with D perhaps TRBD2 (6 bases). The sequence was obtained from a man aged 18 to 30 in good health. Input material: naive CD4+ T cells sorted from blood. Subset here: CD45RA+ positively selected. This chain's CDR3 is CASSLAMGLYNEQFF. For the CDR3, the DNA is TGTGCCAGCAGCTTAGCGATGGGACTCTACAATGAGCAGTTCTTC.